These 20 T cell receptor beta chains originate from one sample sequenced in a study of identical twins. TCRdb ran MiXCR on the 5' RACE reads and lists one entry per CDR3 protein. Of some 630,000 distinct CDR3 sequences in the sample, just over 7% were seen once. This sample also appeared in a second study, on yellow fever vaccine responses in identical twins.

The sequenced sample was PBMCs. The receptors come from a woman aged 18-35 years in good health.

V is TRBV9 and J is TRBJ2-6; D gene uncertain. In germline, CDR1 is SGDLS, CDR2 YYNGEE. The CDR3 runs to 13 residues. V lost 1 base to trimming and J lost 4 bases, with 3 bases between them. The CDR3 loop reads CASSVLGANVLTF. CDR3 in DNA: TGTGCCAGCAGCGTATTGGGGGCCAACGTCCTGACTTTC.

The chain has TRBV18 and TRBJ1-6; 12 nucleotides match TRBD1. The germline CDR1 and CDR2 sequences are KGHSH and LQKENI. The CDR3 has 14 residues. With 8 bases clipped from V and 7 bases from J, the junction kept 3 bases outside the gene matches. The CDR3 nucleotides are TGTGCCAGCGCGGGACAGGGGGCGAATTCACCCCTCCACTTT. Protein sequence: CASAGQGANSPLHF.

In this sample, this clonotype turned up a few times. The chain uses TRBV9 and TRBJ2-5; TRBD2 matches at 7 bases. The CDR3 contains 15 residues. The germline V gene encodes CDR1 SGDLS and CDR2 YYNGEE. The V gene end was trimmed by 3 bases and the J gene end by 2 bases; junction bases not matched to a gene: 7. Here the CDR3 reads CASSALGGLQETQYF. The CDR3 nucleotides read TGTGCCAGCAGCGCCCTCGGGGGGTTACAAGAGACCCAGTACTTC.

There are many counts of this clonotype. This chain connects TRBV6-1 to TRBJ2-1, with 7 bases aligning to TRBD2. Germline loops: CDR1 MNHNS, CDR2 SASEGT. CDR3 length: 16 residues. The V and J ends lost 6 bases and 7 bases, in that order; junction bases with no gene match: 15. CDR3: CASSSDLKRGGNEQFF. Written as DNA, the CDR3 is TGTGCCAGCAGCTCTGACTTAAAGCGGGGTGGGAATGAGCAGTTCTTC.

The CDR3 protein is CASSLSGDRAGYEQYF. CDR3 nucleotides: TGTGCCAGCAGCTTAAGTGGGGACAGGGCCGGTTACGAGCAGTACTTC. The V call is TRBV7-9, the J call TRBJ2-7, with 9 bases aligning to TRBD1. The CDR3 loop spans 16 amino acids. Trimming at V came to 2 bases and at J to 4 bases, leaving 9 bases not matched to a gene. CDR1 is SEHNR and CDR2 is FQNEAQ in the germline V gene (reference sequence).

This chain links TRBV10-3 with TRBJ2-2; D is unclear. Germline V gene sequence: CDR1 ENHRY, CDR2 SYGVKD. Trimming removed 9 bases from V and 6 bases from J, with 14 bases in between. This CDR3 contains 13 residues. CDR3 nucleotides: TGTGCCATAAAGGAACAGACTGCCGGGGAGCTGTTTTTT. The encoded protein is CAIKEQTAGELFF.

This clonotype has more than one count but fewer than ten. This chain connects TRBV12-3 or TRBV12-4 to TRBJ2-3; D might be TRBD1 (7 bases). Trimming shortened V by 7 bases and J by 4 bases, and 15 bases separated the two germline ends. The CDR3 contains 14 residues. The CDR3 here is CASTLPGGPDTQYF. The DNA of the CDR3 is TGTGCCAGCACCCTCCCAGGGGGGCCAGATACGCAGTATTTT.

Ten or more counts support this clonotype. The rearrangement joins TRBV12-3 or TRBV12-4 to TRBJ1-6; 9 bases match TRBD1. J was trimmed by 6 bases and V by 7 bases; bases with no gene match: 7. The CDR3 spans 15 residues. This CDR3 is CASTTQGAGNSPLHF. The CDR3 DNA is TGTGCCAGCACCACACAGGGGGCGGGTAATTCACCCCTCCACTTT.

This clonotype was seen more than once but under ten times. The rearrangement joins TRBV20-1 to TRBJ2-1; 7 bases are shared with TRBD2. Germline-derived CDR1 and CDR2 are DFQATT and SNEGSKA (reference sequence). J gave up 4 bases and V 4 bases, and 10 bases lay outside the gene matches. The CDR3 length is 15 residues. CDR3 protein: CSAKTGGPRYNEQFF. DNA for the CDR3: TGCAGTGCTAAGACGGGGGGTCCCCGTTACAATGAGCAGTTCTTC.

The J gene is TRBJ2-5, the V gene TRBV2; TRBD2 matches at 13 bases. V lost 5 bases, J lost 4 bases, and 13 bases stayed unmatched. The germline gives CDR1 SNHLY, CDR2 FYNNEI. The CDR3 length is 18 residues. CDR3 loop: CASSSSNGLAGAPETQYF. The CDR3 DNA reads TGTGCCAGCAGTTCCTCTAACGGACTAGCGGGAGCCCCAGAGACCCAGTACTTC.

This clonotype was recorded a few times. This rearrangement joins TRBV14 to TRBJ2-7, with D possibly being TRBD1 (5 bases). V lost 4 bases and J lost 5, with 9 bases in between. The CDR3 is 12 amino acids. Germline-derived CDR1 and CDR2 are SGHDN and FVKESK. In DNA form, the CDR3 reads TGTGCCAGCAGCCTCACAGGAAACGAGCAGTACGTC. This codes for CASSLTGNEQYV.

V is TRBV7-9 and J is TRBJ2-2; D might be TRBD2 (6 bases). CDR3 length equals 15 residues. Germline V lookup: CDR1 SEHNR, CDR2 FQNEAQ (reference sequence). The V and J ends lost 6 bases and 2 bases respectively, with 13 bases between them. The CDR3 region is CASRTAGYNTGELFF. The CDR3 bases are TGTGCCAGCAGGACTGCGGGATATAACACCGGGGAGCTGTTTTTT.

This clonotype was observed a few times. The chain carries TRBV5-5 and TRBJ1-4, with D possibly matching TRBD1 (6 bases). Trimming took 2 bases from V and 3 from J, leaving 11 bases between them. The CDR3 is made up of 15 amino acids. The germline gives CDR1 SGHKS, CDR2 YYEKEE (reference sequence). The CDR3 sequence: CASSFTGRANEKLFF. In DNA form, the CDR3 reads TGTGCCAGCAGCTTCACAGGGAGGGCTAATGAAAAACTGTTTTTT.

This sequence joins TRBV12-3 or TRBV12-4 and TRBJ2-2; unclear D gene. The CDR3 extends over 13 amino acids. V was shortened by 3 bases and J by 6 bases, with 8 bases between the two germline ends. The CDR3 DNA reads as TGTGCCAGCAGTTTTGTCCCAGCCGGGGAGCTGTTTTTT. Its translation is CASSFVPAGELFF.

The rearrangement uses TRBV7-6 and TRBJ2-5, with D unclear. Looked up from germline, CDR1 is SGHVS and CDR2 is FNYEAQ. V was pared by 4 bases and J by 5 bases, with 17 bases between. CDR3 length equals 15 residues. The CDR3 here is CASSSTTLLDETQYF. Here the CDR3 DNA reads TGTGCCAGCAGCTCCACCACCCTCTTAGACGAGACCCAGTACTTC.

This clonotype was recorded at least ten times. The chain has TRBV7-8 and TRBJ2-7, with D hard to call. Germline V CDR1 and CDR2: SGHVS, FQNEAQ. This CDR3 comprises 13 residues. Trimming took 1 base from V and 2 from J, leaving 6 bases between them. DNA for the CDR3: TGTGCCAGCAGCTTAGAGGGAACCTACGAGCAGTACTTC. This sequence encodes CASSLEGTYEQYF.

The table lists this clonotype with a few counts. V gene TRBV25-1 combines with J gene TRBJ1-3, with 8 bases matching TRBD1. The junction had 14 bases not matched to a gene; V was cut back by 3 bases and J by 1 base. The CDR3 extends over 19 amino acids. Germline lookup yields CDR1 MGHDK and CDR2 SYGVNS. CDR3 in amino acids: CASSDPGQGEVSSGNTIYF. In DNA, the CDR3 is TGTGCCAGCAGTGATCCAGGACAGGGTGAGGTGTCGTCTGGAAACACCATATATTTT.

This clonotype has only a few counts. This CDR3 reads CASSLRPGQGRTGELFF. As DNA, the CDR3 is TGCGCCAGCAGCTTACGACCCGGACAGGGTAGGACCGGGGAGCTGTTTTTT. The V and J genes are TRBV5-1 and TRBJ2-2, with 8 bases that match TRBD1. There are 17 residues in the CDR3. Germline loops: CDR1 SGHRS, CDR2 YFSETQ. V trimming: 2 bases; J trimming: 5 bases; junction bases outside the gene matches: 11.

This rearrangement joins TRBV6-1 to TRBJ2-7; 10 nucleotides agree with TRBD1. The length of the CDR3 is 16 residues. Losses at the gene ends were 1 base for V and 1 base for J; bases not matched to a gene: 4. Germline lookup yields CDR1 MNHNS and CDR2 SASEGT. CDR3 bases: TGTGCCAGCAGTGAAGGGGGACAGGGGTTATCCTACGAGCAGTACGTC. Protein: CASSEGGQGLSYEQYV.

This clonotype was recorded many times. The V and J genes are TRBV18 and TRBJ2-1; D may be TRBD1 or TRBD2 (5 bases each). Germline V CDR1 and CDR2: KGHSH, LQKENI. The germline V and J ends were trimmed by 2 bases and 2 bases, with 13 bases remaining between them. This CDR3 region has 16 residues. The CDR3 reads CASSPVGVGTYNEQFF. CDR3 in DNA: TGTGCCAGCTCACCAGTGGGGGTCGGAACCTACAATGAGCAGTTCTTC.